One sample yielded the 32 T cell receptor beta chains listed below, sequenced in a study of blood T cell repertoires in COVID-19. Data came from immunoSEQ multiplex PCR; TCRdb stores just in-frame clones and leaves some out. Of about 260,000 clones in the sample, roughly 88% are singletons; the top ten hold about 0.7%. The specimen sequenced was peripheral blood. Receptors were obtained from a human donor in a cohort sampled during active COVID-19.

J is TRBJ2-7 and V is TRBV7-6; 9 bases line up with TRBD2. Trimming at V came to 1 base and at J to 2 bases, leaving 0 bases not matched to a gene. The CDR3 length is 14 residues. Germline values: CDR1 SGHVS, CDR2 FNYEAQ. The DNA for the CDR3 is TGTGCCAGCAGCTTAGGGACTAGCGCCTACGAGCAGTACTTC. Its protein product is CASSLGTSAYEQYF.

CDR3 sequence: CASSVSYGQGSHGYTF. The CDR3 nucleotides read TGTGCCAGCAGTGTCTCTTACGGGCAGGGATCGCATGGCTACACCTTC. The J gene is TRBJ1-2, the V gene TRBV6-1, with a weak D call TRBD1 (5 bases). The CDR3 contains 16 residues. V was cut by 4 bases and J by 6 bases, with 21 bases left in between. Germline loops: CDR1 MNHNS, CDR2 SASEGT.

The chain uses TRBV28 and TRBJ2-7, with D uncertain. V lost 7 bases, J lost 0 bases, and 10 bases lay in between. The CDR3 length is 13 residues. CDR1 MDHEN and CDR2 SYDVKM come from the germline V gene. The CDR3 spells CASIPSSSYEQYF. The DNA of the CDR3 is TGTGCCAGCATTCCCTCCAGCTCCTACGAGCAGTACTTC.

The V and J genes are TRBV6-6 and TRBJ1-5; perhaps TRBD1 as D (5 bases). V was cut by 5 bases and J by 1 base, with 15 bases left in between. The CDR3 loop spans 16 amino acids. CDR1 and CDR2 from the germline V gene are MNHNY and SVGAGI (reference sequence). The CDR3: CASSTRGGASNQPQHF. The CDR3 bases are TGTGCCAGCAGTACTAGGGGAGGGGCAAGCAATCAGCCCCAGCATTTT.

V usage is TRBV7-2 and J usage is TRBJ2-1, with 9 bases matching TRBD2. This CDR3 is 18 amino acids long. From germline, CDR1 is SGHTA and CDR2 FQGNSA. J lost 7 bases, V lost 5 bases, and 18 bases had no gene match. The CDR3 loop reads CASSLRGSGSASHNEQFF. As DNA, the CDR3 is TGTGCCAGCAGCCTAAGGGGTAGCGGGAGCGCCTCCCATAATGAGCAGTTCTTC. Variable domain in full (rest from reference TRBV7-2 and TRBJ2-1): GAGVSQSPSNKVTEKGKDVELRCDPISGHTALYWYRQSLGQGLEFLIYFQGNSAPDKSGLPSDRFSAERTGGSVSTLTIQRTQQEDSAVYLCASSLRGSGSASHNEQFFGPGTRLTVL.

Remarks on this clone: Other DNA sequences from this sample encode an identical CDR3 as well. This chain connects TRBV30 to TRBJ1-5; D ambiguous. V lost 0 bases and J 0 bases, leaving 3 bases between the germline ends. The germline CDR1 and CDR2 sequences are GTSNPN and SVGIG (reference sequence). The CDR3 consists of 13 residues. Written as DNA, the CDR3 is TGTGCCTGGAGTGTGTATAGCAATCAGCCCCAGCATTTT. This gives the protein CAWSVYSNQPQHF.

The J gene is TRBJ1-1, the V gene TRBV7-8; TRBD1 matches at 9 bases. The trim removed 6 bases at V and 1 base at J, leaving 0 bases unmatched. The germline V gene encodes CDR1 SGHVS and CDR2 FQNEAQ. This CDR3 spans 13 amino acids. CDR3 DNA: TGTGCCAGCAGGGACAGGGGGAACACTGAAGCTTTCTTT. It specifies CASRDRGNTEAFF.

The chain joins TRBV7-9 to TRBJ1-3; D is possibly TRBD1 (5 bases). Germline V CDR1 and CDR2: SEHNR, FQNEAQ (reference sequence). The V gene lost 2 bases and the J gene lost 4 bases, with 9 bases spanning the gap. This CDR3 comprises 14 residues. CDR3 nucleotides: TGTGCCAGCAGCTTAATTGGGGCGGGAAACACCATATATTTT. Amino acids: CASSLIGAGNTIYF. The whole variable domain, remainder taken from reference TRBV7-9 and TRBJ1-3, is DTGVSQNPRHKITKRGQNVTFRCDPISEHNRLYWYRQTLGQGPEFLTYFQNEAQLEKSRLLSDRFSAERPKGSFSTLEIQRTEQGDSAMYLCASSLIGAGNTIYFGEGSWLTVV.

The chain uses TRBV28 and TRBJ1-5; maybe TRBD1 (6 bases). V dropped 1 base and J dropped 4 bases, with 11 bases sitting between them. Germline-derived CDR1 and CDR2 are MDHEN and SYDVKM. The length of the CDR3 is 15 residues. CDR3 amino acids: CASSLLTGRNQPQHF. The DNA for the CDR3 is TGTGCCAGCAGTTTATTGACAGGCAGGAATCAGCCCCAGCATTTT.

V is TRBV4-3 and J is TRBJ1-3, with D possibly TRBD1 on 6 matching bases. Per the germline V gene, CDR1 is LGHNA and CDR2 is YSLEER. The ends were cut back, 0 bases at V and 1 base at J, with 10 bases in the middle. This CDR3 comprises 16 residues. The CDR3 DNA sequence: TGCGCCAGCAGCCAAGATCAGGGGAGATCTGGAAACACCATATATTTT. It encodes CASSQDQGRSGNTIYF.

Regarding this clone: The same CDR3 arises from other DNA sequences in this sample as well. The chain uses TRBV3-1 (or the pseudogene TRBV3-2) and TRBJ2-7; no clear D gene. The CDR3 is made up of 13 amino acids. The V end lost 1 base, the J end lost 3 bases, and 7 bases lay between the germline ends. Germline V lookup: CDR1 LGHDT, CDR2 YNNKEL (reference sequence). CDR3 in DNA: TGTGCCAGCAGCCAAGGAGGTAACTACGAGCAGTACTTC. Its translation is CASSQGGNYEQYF.

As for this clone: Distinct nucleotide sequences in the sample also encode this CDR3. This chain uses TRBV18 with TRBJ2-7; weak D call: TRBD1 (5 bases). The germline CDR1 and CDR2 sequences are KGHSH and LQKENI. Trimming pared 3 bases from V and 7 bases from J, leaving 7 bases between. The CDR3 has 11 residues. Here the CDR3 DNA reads TGTGCCAGCTCACCTGGACAAGAGCAGTACTTC. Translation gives CASSPGQEQYF.

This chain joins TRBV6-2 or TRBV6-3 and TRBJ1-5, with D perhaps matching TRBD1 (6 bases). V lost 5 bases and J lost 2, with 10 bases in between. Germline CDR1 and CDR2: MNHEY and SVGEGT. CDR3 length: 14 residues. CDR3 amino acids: CASSKDRRNQPQHF. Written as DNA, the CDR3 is TGTGCCAGCAGTAAGGACAGACGCAATCAGCCCCAGCATTTT.

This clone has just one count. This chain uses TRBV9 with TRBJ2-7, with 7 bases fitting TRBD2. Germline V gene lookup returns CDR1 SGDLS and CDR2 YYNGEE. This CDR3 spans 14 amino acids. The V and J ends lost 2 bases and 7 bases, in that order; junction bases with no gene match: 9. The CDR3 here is CASSVRTTGGEQYF. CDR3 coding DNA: TGTGCCAGCAGCGTCCGGACTACGGGGGGAGAGCAGTACTTC.

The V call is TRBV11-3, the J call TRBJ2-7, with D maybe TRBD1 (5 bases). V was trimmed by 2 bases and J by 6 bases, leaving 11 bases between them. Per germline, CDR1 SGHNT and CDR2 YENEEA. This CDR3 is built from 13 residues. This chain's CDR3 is CASSLFQGSEQYF. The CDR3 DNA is TGTGCCAGCAGCTTATTCCAGGGATCCGAGCAGTACTTC.

The CDR3: CASSLAVQGTSGANVLTF. CDR3 nucleotides: TGTGCCAGCAGCTTAGCGGTGCAGGGAACCTCTGGGGCCAACGTCCTGACTTTC. The rearrangement joins TRBV7-6 to TRBJ2-6, with TRBD1 as a possible D gene (5 bases). The CDR3 has 18 amino acids. Trimming pared 0 bases from V and 0 bases from J, leaving 12 bases between. Germline V CDR1 and CDR2: SGHVS, FNYEAQ.

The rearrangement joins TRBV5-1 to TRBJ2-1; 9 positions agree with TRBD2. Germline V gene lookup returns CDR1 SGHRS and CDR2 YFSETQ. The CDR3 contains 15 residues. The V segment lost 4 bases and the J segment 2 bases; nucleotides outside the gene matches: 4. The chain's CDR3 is CASSGREGPYNEQFF. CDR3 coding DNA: TGCGCCAGCAGCGGGCGGGAGGGCCCCTACAATGAGCAGTTCTTC.

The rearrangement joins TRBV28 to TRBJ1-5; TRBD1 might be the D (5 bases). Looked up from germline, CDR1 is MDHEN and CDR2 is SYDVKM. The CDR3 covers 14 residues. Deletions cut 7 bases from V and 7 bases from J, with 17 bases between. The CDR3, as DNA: TGTGCCAGCACCACCCAGGGCCGCAGCCAGCCCCAGCATTTT. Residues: CASTTQGRSQPQHF.

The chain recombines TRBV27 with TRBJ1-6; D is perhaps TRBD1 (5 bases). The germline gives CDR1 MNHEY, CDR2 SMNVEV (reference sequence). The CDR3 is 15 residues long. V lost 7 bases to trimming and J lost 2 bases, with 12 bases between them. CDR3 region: CASKPGGAYNSPLHF. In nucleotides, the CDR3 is TGTGCCAGCAAACCTGGGGGGGCCTATAATTCACCCCTCCACTTT.

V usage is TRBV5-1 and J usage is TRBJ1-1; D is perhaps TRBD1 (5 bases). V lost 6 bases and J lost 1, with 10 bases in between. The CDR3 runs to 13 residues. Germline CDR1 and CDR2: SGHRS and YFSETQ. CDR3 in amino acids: CASNRRGNTEAFF. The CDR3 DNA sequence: TGCGCCAGCAACAGGAGGGGGAACACTGAAGCTTTCTTT.

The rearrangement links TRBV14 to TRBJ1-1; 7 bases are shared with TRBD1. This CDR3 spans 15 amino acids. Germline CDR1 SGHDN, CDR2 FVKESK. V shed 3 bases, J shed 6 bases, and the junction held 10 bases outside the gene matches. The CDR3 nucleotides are TGTGCCAGCAGCCATTCCCCTGGCAGGGGGGCTGAAGCTTTCTTT. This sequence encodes CASSHSPGRGAEAFF.

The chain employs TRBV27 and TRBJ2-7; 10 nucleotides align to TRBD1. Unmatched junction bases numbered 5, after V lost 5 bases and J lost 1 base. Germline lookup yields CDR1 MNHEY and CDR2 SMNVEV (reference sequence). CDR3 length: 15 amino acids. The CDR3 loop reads CASSGTGVRSYEQYF. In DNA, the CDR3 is TGTGCCAGCAGTGGGACAGGGGTAAGATCCTACGAGCAGTACTTC.

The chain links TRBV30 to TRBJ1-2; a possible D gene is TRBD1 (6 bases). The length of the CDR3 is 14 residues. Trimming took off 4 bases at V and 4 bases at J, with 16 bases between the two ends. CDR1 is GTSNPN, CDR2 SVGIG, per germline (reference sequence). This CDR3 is CAWIPSGGAYGYTF. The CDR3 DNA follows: TGTGCCTGGATCCCCTCTGGGGGGGCCTATGGCTACACCTTC.

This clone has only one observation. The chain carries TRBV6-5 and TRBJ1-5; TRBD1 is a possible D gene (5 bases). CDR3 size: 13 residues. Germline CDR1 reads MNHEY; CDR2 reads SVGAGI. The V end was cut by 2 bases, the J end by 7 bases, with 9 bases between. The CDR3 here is CASSYMEGQPQHF. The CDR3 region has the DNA TGTGCCAGCAGTTACATGGAGGGGCAGCCCCAGCATTTT.

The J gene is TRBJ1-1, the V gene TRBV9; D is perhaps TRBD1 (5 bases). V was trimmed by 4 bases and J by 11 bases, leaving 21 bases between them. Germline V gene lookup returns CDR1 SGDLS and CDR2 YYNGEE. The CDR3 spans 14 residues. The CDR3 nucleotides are TGTGCCAGCAGCCCTGGGCAGGGATCCTCGGAGGCTTTCTTT. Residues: CASSPGQGSSEAFF.

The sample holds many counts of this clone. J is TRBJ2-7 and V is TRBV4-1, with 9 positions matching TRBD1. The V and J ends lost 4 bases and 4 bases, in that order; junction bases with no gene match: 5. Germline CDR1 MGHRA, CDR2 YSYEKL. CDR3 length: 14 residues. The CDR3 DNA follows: TGCGCCAGCAGCCCGGGACAGGGAAGGTACGAGCAGTACTTC. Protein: CASSPGQGRYEQYF.

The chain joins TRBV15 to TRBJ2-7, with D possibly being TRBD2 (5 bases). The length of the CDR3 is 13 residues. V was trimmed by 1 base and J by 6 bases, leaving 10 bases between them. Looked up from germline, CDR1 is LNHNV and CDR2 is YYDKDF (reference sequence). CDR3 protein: CATSRGGYGEQYF. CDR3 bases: TGTGCCACCAGCAGAGGAGGGTACGGCGAGCAGTACTTC.

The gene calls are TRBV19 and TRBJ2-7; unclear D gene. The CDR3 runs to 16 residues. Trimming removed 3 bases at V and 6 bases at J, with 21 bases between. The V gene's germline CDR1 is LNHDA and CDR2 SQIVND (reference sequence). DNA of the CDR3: TGTGCCAGTAGTATCAGTGCGGCGGCCGCTCTGGGCGAGCAGTACTTC. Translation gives CASSISAAAALGEQYF.

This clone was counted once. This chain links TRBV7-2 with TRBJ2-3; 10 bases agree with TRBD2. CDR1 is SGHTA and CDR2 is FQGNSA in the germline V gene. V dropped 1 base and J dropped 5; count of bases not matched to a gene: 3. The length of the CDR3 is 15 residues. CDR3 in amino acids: CASSLVAGGVDTQYF. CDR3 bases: TGTGCCAGCAGCTTAGTAGCGGGAGGTGTAGATACGCAGTATTTT.

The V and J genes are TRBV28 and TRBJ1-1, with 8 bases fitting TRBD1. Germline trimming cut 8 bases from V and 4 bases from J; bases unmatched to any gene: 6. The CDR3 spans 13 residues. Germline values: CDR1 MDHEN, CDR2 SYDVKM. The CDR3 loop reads CASLIDRGTEAFF. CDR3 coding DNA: TGTGCCAGCCTAATCGACAGGGGCACTGAAGCTTTCTTT.

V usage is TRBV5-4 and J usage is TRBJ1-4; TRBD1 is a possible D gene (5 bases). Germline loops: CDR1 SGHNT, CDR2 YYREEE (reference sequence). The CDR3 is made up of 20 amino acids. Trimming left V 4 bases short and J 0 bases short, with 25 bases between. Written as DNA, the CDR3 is TGTGCCAGCAGCCGTCTAAATAAACGGAGGGGTGGAGCAACTAATGAAAAACTGTTTTTT. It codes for CASSRLNKRRGGATNEKLFF.

CDR3 DNA: TGTGCCAGTCAATCGACAGTACAGAAGCGGGTCGGGGAGCTGTTTTTT. Translated: CASQSTVQKRVGELFF. The gene calls are TRBV19 and TRBJ2-2, with D possibly matching TRBD2 (6 bases). Trimming removed 8 bases at V and 7 bases at J, with 23 bases between. CDR3 length: 16 residues. The germline CDR1 and CDR2 sequences are LNHDA and SQIVND (reference sequence).